The source of this TCR beta chain is a study of blood T cells in healthy people across ages. The second PCR ran roughly 7 to 12 cycles with a sample-barcoded 5' primer and J-beta primers. TCRdb re-called the 5' RACE reads with MiXCR, one entry per CDR3 protein. The sample shows under 700,000 distinct CDR3 sequences, less than 25% of them seen only once. The amount of total RNA extracted per sample was at least 5.5 micrograms. Germline V gene sequence: CDR1 MNHEY, CDR2 SMNVEV (reference sequence). CDR3 length: 13 amino acids. V lost 5 bases and J lost 2, with 9 bases in between. These same records also appear under a second study, on T cells of mothers and their children.

The sequencing sample was made of blood. The rearrangement links TRBV27 to TRBJ2-5; D not resolved. This receptor was identified in a boy aged 5-17 years in good health. CDR3 DNA sequence: TGTGCCAGCAGTGATGATGGGCAAGAGACCCAGTACTTC. It yields the protein CASSDDGQETQYF.